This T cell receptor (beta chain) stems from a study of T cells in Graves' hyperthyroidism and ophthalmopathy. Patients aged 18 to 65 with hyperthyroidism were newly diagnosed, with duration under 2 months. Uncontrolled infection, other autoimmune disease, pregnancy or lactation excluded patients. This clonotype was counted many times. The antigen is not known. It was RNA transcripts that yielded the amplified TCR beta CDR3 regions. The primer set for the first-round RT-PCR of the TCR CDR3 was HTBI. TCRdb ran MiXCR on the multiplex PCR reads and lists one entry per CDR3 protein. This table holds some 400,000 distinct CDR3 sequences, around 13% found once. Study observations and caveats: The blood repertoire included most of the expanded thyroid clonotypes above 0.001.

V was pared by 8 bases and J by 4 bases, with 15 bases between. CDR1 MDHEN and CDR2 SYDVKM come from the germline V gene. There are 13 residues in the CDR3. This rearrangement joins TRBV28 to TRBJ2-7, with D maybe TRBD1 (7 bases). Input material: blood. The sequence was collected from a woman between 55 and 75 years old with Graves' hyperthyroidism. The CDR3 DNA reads TGTGCCAGCGGGAACAGGGGACTTTACGAGCAGTACTTC. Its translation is CASGNRGLYEQYF.